The rows below give T cell receptor beta chains drawn from one sample of a study of cytomegalovirus exposure and HLA in healthy donors. Assay: immunoSEQ multiplex PCR; the TCRdb copy retains only in-frame clones and omits some. The table shows about 170,000 clones, with approximately 86% occurring only once. The sample comprised PBMCs. The receptor set was obtained from a young man in good health and CMV-seropositive. CDR3s include the opening cysteine and the closing phenylalanine or tryptophan. Each record gives: D gene, clone size, V gene, J gene, CDR3 protein, CDR3 DNA. A D gene is named only where the DNA matches it firmly. A row's size may be missing; if present it is once, few, many or a size class.

d_call: -
clone_size: -
v_call: TRBV5-1
j_call: TRBJ1-2
cdr3_aa: CASSLDLPRGAIYGYTF
cdr3_nt: TGCGCCAGCAGCTTGGACTTACCTCGGGGGGCGATATATGGCTACACCTTC

d_call: -
clone_size: -
v_call: TRBV28
j_call: TRBJ1-4
cdr3_aa: CASLQLGGTNEKLFF
cdr3_nt: TGTGCCAGCCTCCAACTCGGGGGAACTAATGAAAAACTGTTTTTT

d_call: -
clone_size: -
v_call: TRBV19
j_call: TRBJ1-1
cdr3_aa: CASSITRRSTEAFF
cdr3_nt: TGTGCCAGTAGTATAACACGGAGGAGCACTGAAGCTTTCTTT

d_call: TRBD1
clone_size: -
v_call: TRBV5-1
j_call: TRBJ1-1
cdr3_aa: CASSLGQGVGTEAFF
cdr3_nt: TGCGCCAGCAGCTTGGGACAGGGAGTTGGCACTGAAGCTTTCTTT

d_call: -
clone_size: -
v_call: TRBV27
j_call: TRBJ1-1
cdr3_aa: CASIRPGLAEAFF
cdr3_nt: TGTGCCAGCATCCGTCCAGGGCTAGCTGAAGCTTTCTTT

d_call: -
clone_size: -
v_call: TRBV30
j_call: TRBJ2-2
cdr3_aa: CAWKRGAGTGELFF
cdr3_nt: TGTGCCTGGAAACGGGGGGCGGGCACCGGGGAGCTGTTTTTT

d_call: -
clone_size: -
v_call: TRBV5-1
j_call: TRBJ1-3
cdr3_aa: CASSLVGAGNTIYF
cdr3_nt: TGCGCCAGCAGCTTGGTTGGAGCCGGAAACACCATATATTTT

d_call: TRBD2
clone_size: -
v_call: TRBV6-5
j_call: TRBJ2-3
cdr3_aa: CATGWGAGDGDTQYF
cdr3_nt: TGTGCCACCGGGTGGGGAGCGGGAGACGGAGATACGCAGTATTTT

d_call: TRBD2
clone_size: -
v_call: TRBV7-7
j_call: TRBJ2-1
cdr3_aa: CASSLGAGGHNEQFF
cdr3_nt: TGTGCTAGCAGCTTAGGGGCGGGGGGGCACAATGAGCAGTTCTTC

d_call: TRBD1
clone_size: -
v_call: TRBV5-4
j_call: TRBJ2-7
cdr3_aa: CASSLGTGSGEQYF
cdr3_nt: TGTGCCAGCAGCCTCGGGACAGGGTCTGGAGAGCAGTACTTC

d_call: -
clone_size: -
v_call: TRBV5-1
j_call: TRBJ2-2
cdr3_aa: CASRTSVGTGELFF
cdr3_nt: TGCGCCAGCAGAACCAGCGTAGGCACCGGGGAGCTGTTTTTT

d_call: -
clone_size: -
v_call: TRBV6-5
j_call: TRBJ2-2
cdr3_aa: CASSYYGGVTTGELFF
cdr3_nt: TGTGCCAGCAGTTACTACGGCGGGGTGACCACCGGGGAGCTGTTTTTT

d_call: TRBD1
clone_size: -
v_call: TRBV4-1
j_call: TRBJ1-1
cdr3_aa: CASSFRTGGGRTEAFF
cdr3_nt: TGCGCCAGCAGCTTCCGGACAGGGGGCGGTCGGACTGAAGCTTTCTTT

d_call: TRBD1
clone_size: -
v_call: TRBV2
j_call: TRBJ1-4
cdr3_aa: CASSGRRQGGAEKLFF
cdr3_nt: TGTGCCAGCAGTGGGCGACGGCAGGGGGGAGCGGAAAAACTGTTTTTT

d_call: -
clone_size: -
v_call: TRBV7-2
j_call: TRBJ2-4
cdr3_aa: CASSLNPSLAKNIQYF
cdr3_nt: TGTGCCAGCAGCTTAAACCCTTCACTAGCCAAAAACATTCAGTACTTC

d_call: -
clone_size: -
v_call: TRBV7-6
j_call: TRBJ2-3
cdr3_aa: CASSLIGSEGADTQYF
cdr3_nt: TGTGCCAGCAGCTTAATTGGGTCCGAAGGGGCAGATACGCAGTATTTT

d_call: TRBD2
clone_size: -
v_call: TRBV10-3
j_call: TRBJ2-1
cdr3_aa: CAITSGTSNEQFF
cdr3_nt: TGTGCCATCACTAGCGGGACATCCAATGAGCAGTTCTTC

d_call: TRBD2
clone_size: -
v_call: TRBV14
j_call: TRBJ2-1
cdr3_aa: CASSGLATVNEQFF
cdr3_nt: TGTGCCAGCTCGGGACTAGCAACGGTAAATGAGCAGTTCTTC

d_call: -
clone_size: -
v_call: TRBV7-3
j_call: TRBJ2-3
cdr3_aa: CASSISPTDTQYF
cdr3_nt: TGTGCCAGCAGTATTTCCCCCACAGATACGCAGTATTTT

d_call: -
clone_size: -
v_call: TRBV7-2
j_call: TRBJ2-1
cdr3_aa: CASSLEAENEQFF
cdr3_nt: TGTGCCAGCAGCTTAGAAGCGGAAAATGAGCAGTTCTTC

d_call: TRBD1
clone_size: -
v_call: TRBV4-3
j_call: TRBJ2-3
cdr3_aa: CASSHRDSSSTDTQYF
cdr3_nt: TGCGCCAGCAGCCACCGGGACAGCTCGAGCACAGATACGCAGTATTTT

d_call: -
clone_size: once
v_call: TRBV9
j_call: TRBJ1-2
cdr3_aa: CASSTRDNNYGYTF
cdr3_nt: TGTGCCAGCAGCACCCGGGACAACAACTATGGCTACACCTTC

d_call: -
clone_size: -
v_call: TRBV10-3
j_call: TRBJ1-5
cdr3_aa: CAVSDGGRFQPQHF
cdr3_nt: TGTGCCGTAAGCGACGGTGGGAGATTTCAGCCCCAGCATTTT

d_call: -
clone_size: once
v_call: TRBV11-2
j_call: TRBJ2-1
cdr3_aa: CASSLGLSNEQFF
cdr3_nt: TGTGCCAGCAGCTTAGGTCTTAGCAATGAGCAGTTCTTC

d_call: TRBD1
clone_size: -
v_call: TRBV5-1
j_call: TRBJ2-1
cdr3_aa: CASSSPGQHTYNEQFF
cdr3_nt: TGCGCCAGCAGCTCGCCGGGACAGCATACCTACAATGAGCAGTTCTTC

d_call: -
clone_size: -
v_call: TRBV28
j_call: TRBJ2-7
cdr3_aa: CASTSRGRYEQYF
cdr3_nt: TGTGCCAGCACCTCACGAGGCAGATACGAGCAGTACTTC

d_call: -
clone_size: -
v_call: TRBV19
j_call: TRBJ2-5
cdr3_aa: CASSMSWSAVQETQYF
cdr3_nt: TGTGCCAGTAGTATGAGTTGGAGTGCGGTGCAAGAGACCCAGTACTTC

d_call: -
clone_size: -
v_call: TRBV27
j_call: TRBJ2-2
cdr3_aa: CASSLGRTALDTGELFF
cdr3_nt: TGTGCCAGCAGTTTAGGCCGGACAGCCCTAGACACCGGGGAGCTGTTTTTT

d_call: -
clone_size: -
v_call: TRBV30
j_call: TRBJ2-3
cdr3_aa: CAWSRGSSTDTQYF
cdr3_nt: TGTGCCTGGAGTAGAGGGTCTAGCACAGATACGCAGTATTTT

d_call: -
clone_size: -
v_call: TRBV4-1
j_call: TRBJ1-4
cdr3_aa: CASSQTPLGGYEKLFF
cdr3_nt: TGCGCCAGCAGCCAAACCCCGTTAGGGGGTTATGAAAAACTGTTTTTT

d_call: TRBD2
clone_size: -
v_call: TRBV7-3
j_call: TRBJ2-1
cdr3_aa: CAGGKAGGVNEQFF
cdr3_nt: TGTGCCGGGGGGAAAGCGGGAGGTGTAAATGAGCAGTTCTTC

d_call: TRBD2
clone_size: -
v_call: TRBV6-5
j_call: TRBJ2-7
cdr3_aa: CASSYSPSGTYEQYF
cdr3_nt: TGTGCCAGCAGTTACTCCCCTAGCGGAACCTACGAGCAGTACTTC

d_call: -
clone_size: -
v_call: TRBV6-5
j_call: TRBJ2-3
cdr3_aa: CASSPPGTDTQYF
cdr3_nt: TGTGCCAGCAGCCCCCCCGGGACAGATACGCAGTATTTT

d_call: -
clone_size: few
v_call: TRBV27
j_call: TRBJ2-7
cdr3_aa: CASSRSGYEQYF
cdr3_nt: TGTGCCAGCAGCCGATCCGGGTACGAGCAGTACTTC

d_call: -
clone_size: -
v_call: TRBV4-1
j_call: TRBJ1-2
cdr3_aa: CASSPRGSDGYTF
cdr3_nt: TGCGCCAGCAGCCCCCGGGGATCAGATGGCTACACCTTC

d_call: TRBD1
clone_size: -
v_call: TRBV6-1
j_call: TRBJ1-4
cdr3_aa: CASSELRRGLSYGEKLFF
cdr3_nt: TGTGCCAGCAGTGAACTGCGCAGGGGGCTAAGTTACGGTGAAAAACTGTTTTTT

d_call: TRBD2
clone_size: -
v_call: TRBV9
j_call: TRBJ2-1
cdr3_aa: CASSVDPSGGADEQFF
cdr3_nt: TGTGCCAGCAGCGTAGATCCTAGCGGGGGGGCAGATGAGCAGTTCTTC

d_call: TRBD1
clone_size: once
v_call: TRBV13
j_call: TRBJ2-1
cdr3_aa: CASSLGQEYNEQFF
cdr3_nt: TGTGCCAGCAGCTTGGGACAGGAGTACAATGAGCAGTTCTTC

d_call: TRBD2
clone_size: -
v_call: TRBV7-9
j_call: TRBJ2-7
cdr3_aa: CASSSSGTSGGTAYEQYF
cdr3_nt: TGTGCCAGCAGCTCCTCCGGGACTAGCGGGGGTACTGCCTACGAGCAGTACTTC

d_call: TRBD2
clone_size: -
v_call: TRBV4-3
j_call: TRBJ2-7
cdr3_aa: CASSLGWGGYEQYF
cdr3_nt: TGCGCCAGCAGCCTGGGTTGGGGAGGGTACGAGCAGTACTTC

d_call: -
clone_size: -
v_call: TRBV25-1
j_call: TRBJ1-2
cdr3_aa: CASSEMGTRLGSSYTF
cdr3_nt: TGTGCCAGCAGTGAAATGGGGACGCGCCTCGGGAGTAGCTACACCTTC

d_call: -
clone_size: -
v_call: TRBV7-9
j_call: TRBJ2-6
cdr3_aa: CASSRSPQGSGANVLTF
cdr3_nt: TGTGCCAGCAGCCGATCCCCTCAGGGGTCTGGGGCCAACGTCCTGACTTTC

d_call: TRBD1
clone_size: once
v_call: TRBV5-1
j_call: TRBJ2-5
cdr3_aa: CASSLGGRGETQYF
cdr3_nt: TGCGCCAGCAGCTTAGGGGGCCGGGGAGAGACCCAGTACTTC

d_call: -
clone_size: -
v_call: TRBV5-1
j_call: TRBJ1-2
cdr3_aa: CASSLPAGRDGYTF
cdr3_nt: TGCGCCAGCAGCTTACCTGCGGGTAGGGATGGCTACACCTTC

d_call: -
clone_size: -
v_call: TRBV28
j_call: TRBJ2-7
cdr3_aa: CASSSYRFYEQYF
cdr3_nt: TGTGCCAGCAGTTCCTACAGATTCTACGAGCAGTACTTC

d_call: -
clone_size: -
v_call: TRBV5-1
j_call: TRBJ1-4
cdr3_aa: CASSLTGNEKLFF
cdr3_nt: TGCGCCAGCAGCTTGACGGGGAATGAAAAACTGTTTTTT

d_call: TRBD1
clone_size: -
v_call: TRBV6-5
j_call: TRBJ1-1
cdr3_aa: CASSPGQGRPEAFF
cdr3_nt: TGTGCCAGCAGCCCCGGACAGGGCCGACCTGAAGCTTTCTTT

d_call: -
clone_size: -
v_call: TRBV25-1
j_call: TRBJ1-1
cdr3_aa: CASSELTDTEAFF
cdr3_nt: TGTGCCAGCAGTGAATTGACAGACACTGAAGCTTTCTTT

d_call: TRBD1
clone_size: -
v_call: TRBV2
j_call: TRBJ2-5
cdr3_aa: CASSATRGLQETQYF
cdr3_nt: TGTGCCAGCAGTGCGACAAGGGGGCTCCAAGAGACCCAGTACTTC

d_call: -
clone_size: -
v_call: TRBV29-1
j_call: TRBJ2-7
cdr3_aa: CSVGQRRYEQYF
cdr3_nt: TGCAGCGTTGGCCAGCGGAGGTACGAGCAGTACTTC

d_call: -
clone_size: -
v_call: TRBV4-2
j_call: TRBJ2-3
cdr3_aa: CASSQYAPRGATDTQYF
cdr3_nt: TGTGCCAGCAGCCAATATGCCCCCAGGGGGGCTACAGATACGCAGTATTTT

d_call: -
clone_size: once
v_call: TRBV30
j_call: TRBJ2-7
cdr3_aa: CAWSAGLGEQYF
cdr3_nt: TGTGCCTGGAGTGCGGGTCTGGGCGAGCAGTACTTC

d_call: -
clone_size: -
v_call: TRBV5-5
j_call: TRBJ2-5
cdr3_aa: CASSLGADKTQYF
cdr3_nt: TGTGCCAGCAGCTTGGGAGCTGACAAGACCCAGTACTTC

d_call: -
clone_size: -
v_call: TRBV28
j_call: TRBJ1-1
cdr3_aa: CASNTLRRSTEAFF
cdr3_nt: TGTGCCAGCAATACATTGAGGCGTTCCACTGAAGCTTTCTTT

d_call: TRBD1
clone_size: -
v_call: TRBV7-2
j_call: TRBJ2-2
cdr3_aa: CASSLVGGAGELFF
cdr3_nt: TGTGCCAGCAGCTTAGTAGGGGGCGCCGGGGAGCTGTTTTTT

d_call: -
clone_size: -
v_call: TRBV7-8
j_call: TRBJ2-7
cdr3_aa: CASSQRRLHVDEQYF
cdr3_nt: TGTGCCAGCAGCCAGAGGAGGCTCCATGTAGACGAGCAGTACTTC

d_call: -
clone_size: -
v_call: TRBV7-9
j_call: TRBJ1-6
cdr3_aa: CASSLGAGDPPLHF
cdr3_nt: TGTGCCAGCAGCTTAGGCGCAGGCGATCCACCCCTCCACTTT